The T cell receptor (beta chain) under discussion was sequenced for a study of beta chain features in type 1 diabetes. General study results and limits: TCRB CDR3s were moderately but significantly shorter in Type 1 diabetes patients in all four CD4+ subsets.

Every bit of the isolated RNA underwent reverse transcription, so sequencing read expressed TCRB transcripts. Here immunoSEQ multiplex PCR was the method, and the copy in TCRdb shows in-frame clones only, minus some. The profile shows more than 250,000 clones, roughly 25% of them singletons. In regard to this clone: The antigen remains undetermined.

This clonotype was obtained from a woman in her thirties with type 1 diabetes. Input material: naive CD4+ T cells from blood.

CDR3 in amino acids: CASRRGAGLQTDTQYF. As DNA, the CDR3 is TGTGCCAGCCGAAGAGGAGCGGGGTTGCAAACAGATACGCAGTATTTT. The chain joins TRBV9 to TRBJ2-3; 7 bases are shared with TRBD2. The V and J ends lost 7 bases and 3 bases, in that order; junction bases with no gene match: 14. Germline CDR1 reads SGDLS; CDR2 reads YYNGEE. The CDR3 consists of 16 residues.